A selection of T cell receptor beta chains follows, all from one sample in a study of blood T cell repertoires in COVID-19. Clones were sequenced by immunoSEQ multiplex PCR, and TCRdb holds only the in-frame ones, with some missing. The data show fewer than 250,000 clones, roughly 77% seen once. The sequenced sample was PBMCs or T cells enriched from blood (not recorded which). These receptors were obtained from a woman between 45 and 60 years old with acute COVID-19. The CDR3 runs from the conserved cysteine through the conserved F or W. Fields, in order: clone size, J gene, D gene, V gene, CDR3 DNA, CDR3 protein. A D gene is named only where the DNA matches it firmly. For some rows the clone size is stated as once, few or many, or as a class when expanded; others skip it.

>many|TRBJ2-1|TRBD1|TRBV19
TGTGCCAGTTCTCGGGACAGCGCCTACAATGAGCAGTTCTTC
CASSRDSAYNEQFF
>once|TRBJ1-2|.|TRBV6-4
TGTGCCAGCAGTGACTCGAATCCCCCCGGGACACACTATGGCTACACCTTC
CASSDSNPPGTHYGYTF
>.|TRBJ1-5|.|TRBV30
TGTGCCTGGAGCGCAGGTTTAAATCAGCCCCAGCATTTT
CAWSAGLNQPQHF
>.|TRBJ1-1|.|TRBV24-1
TGTGCCACCAGTGATCCGAGGGTGGCAGAAGCTTTCTTT
CATSDPRVAEAFF
>.|TRBJ1-4|.|TRBV6-5
TGTGCCAGCAGCCTTCGGTTTCGGGGAAGGGAAAAACTGTTTTTT
CASSLRFRGREKLFF
>.|TRBJ2-1|.|TRBV9
TGTGCCAGCAGCGCCAGCGGGCATGAGCAGTTCTTC
CASSASGHEQFF
>.|TRBJ1-6|.|TRBV3-1/TRBV3-2
TGTGCCAGCAGCCCAAGTACTGCCTCCTATAATTCACCCCTCCACTTT
CASSPSTASYNSPLHF
>few|TRBJ1-2|TRBD1|TRBV7-2
TGTGCCAGCAGCGGAAGAGGGCTGGACAGGGGAAGTTTTGGCTACACCTTC
CASSGRGLDRGSFGYTF
>.|TRBJ1-2|TRBD1|TRBV27
TGTGCCAGCAGTTCCCCCGGACAGGGGGCTTCTCATGGCTACACCTTC
CASSSPGQGASHGYTF
>.|TRBJ1-6|.|TRBV10-1
TGCGCCAGCAGCCCCGGACAGAATAGGGGCGCCCTCCACTTT
CASSPGQNRGALHF
>.|TRBJ1-5|.|TRBV4-1
TGCGCCAGCAGCACAGGGCCCAATAGCAATCAGCCCCAGCATTTT
CASSTGPNSNQPQHF
>.|TRBJ1-1|.|TRBV9
TGTGCCAGCAGCGTAGATGAAGGGAGGGGCGTGAACACTGAAGCTTTCTTT
CASSVDEGRGVNTEAFF
>.|TRBJ2-3|.|TRBV2
TGTGCCAGCAGTGTATCAGGGATGGGTGCAGATACGCAGTATTTT
CASSVSGMGADTQYF
>once|TRBJ2-5|TRBD2|TRBV6-2/TRBV6-3
TGTGCCAGCAGCCCTAGACCACTAGCGGGGTCCGGTCAAGAGACCCAGTACTTC
CASSPRPLAGSGQETQYF
>.|TRBJ1-1|TRBD1|TRBV27
TGTGCCAGCAGCCCCGGGGACAGGGCGAGGACTGAAGCTTTCTTT
CASSPGDRARTEAFF
>.|TRBJ2-1|TRBD1|TRBV7-3
TGTGCCAGCAGCTCGGGACAGGGACGGCAGTTCTTC
CASSSGQGRQFF
>.|TRBJ1-2|.|TRBV2
TGTGCCAGCAGTGAAGCGGGGGCGCGGGGCTACACCTTC
CASSEAGARGYTF
>.|TRBJ2-3|TRBD2|TRBV4-2
TGTGCCAGCAGCGGGACTACCTCAGATACGCAGTATTTT
CASSGTTSDTQYF
>.|TRBJ2-5|.|TRBV6-5
TGTGCCAGCGGCCCGTGGCCAGTGTACCAAGAGACCCAGTACTTC
CASGPWPVYQETQYF
>.|TRBJ1-5|.|TRBV5-6
TGTGCCAGCAGTAGGACTGCCGGTGCTCGGTATCAGCCCCAGCATTTT
CASSRTAGARYQPQHF
>.|TRBJ1-2|.|TRBV30
TGTGCCTGGAACCGGGACAATCGGGGCTACACCTTC
CAWNRDNRGYTF
>.|TRBJ2-5|TRBD2|TRBV6-1
TGTGCCAGCAGTGAGGGGTCTAGCGGGGAGACCCAGTACTTC
CASSEGSSGETQYF
>.|TRBJ2-2|.|TRBV11-3
TGTGCCAGCAGCTTAAGGGGCGGGGAGCTGTTTTTT
CASSLRGGELFF
>once|TRBJ1-1|.|TRBV27
TGTGCCAGCAGAGTGGTTGAGGGCACTGAAGCTTTCTTT
CASRVVEGTEAFF
>.|TRBJ2-1|TRBD2|TRBV27
TGTGCCAGCAGACCCGGGACTAGCGGGGTACGTGAGCAGTTCTTC
CASRPGTSGVREQFF
>.|TRBJ2-5|TRBD1|TRBV5-4
TGTGCCAGCAGCCCCTCCCTGGGTAGGGGGCTAAGAGAGACCCAGTACTTC
CASSPSLGRGLRETQYF
>.|TRBJ2-5|TRBD1|TRBV6-5
TGTGCCAGCAGTTGGACAGGGAAAGAGACCCAGTACTTC
CASSWTGKETQYF
>.|TRBJ1-1|.|TRBV11-2
TGTGCCAGCAGCTCCTCACAGGGCACGAACACTGAAGCTTTCTTT
CASSSSQGTNTEAFF
>few|TRBJ2-5|.|TRBV10-3
TGTGCCATCAGCACTCTGGGATTTGGGGCGTCGGAGACCCAGTACTTC
CAISTLGFGASETQYF
>few|TRBJ2-3|.|TRBV2
TGTGCCAGCAGTTACTACCGACGCACAGATACGCAGTATTTT
CASSYYRRTDTQYF
>.|TRBJ1-1|.|TRBV19
TGTGCCAGTAGCCCTGGACTGACGAACACTGAAGCTTTCTTT
CASSPGLTNTEAFF
>.|TRBJ1-1|.|TRBV11-3
TGTGCCAGCAGCTCTTTCCTGAACACTGAAGCTTTCTTT
CASSSFLNTEAFF
>.|TRBJ2-3|.|TRBV19
TGTGCCAGTAGTCTGTCAGGGGCACGCACAGATACGCAGTATTTT
CASSLSGARTDTQYF
>.|TRBJ2-2|.|TRBV4-1
TGCGCCAGCAGCCAAGATCTGATTAGCGGTAGGGACACCGGGGAGCTGTTTTTT
CASSQDLISGRDTGELFF
>.|TRBJ1-5|TRBD1|TRBV6-5
TGTGCCAGCAGCTCCCAGGGGGCGAATCAGCCCCAGCATTTT
CASSSQGANQPQHF
>.|TRBJ2-2|TRBD1|TRBV5-1
TGCGCCAGCAGCTTAAGACAGGGGATCACCGGGGAGCTGTTTTTT
CASSLRQGITGELFF
>.|TRBJ1-2|.|TRBV5-4
TGTGCCAGCAGCTCCCTTCGGGGGGCGCACTATGGCTACACCTTC
CASSSLRGAHYGYTF
>.|TRBJ1-6|TRBD1|TRBV14
TGTGCCAGCAGCCAAGATACAGGGGATAATTCACCCCTCCACTTT
CASSQDTGDNSPLHF
>.|TRBJ2-1|TRBD2|TRBV7-6
TGTGCCAGCAGCTTAGCGCCCAGCGGGGGGCAGAATGAGCAGTTCTTC
CASSLAPSGGQNEQFF
>.|TRBJ1-2|.|TRBV6-4
TGTGCCAGCAGTCGGGGTTTGGACGACTATGGCTACACCTTC
CASSRGLDDYGYTF
>once|TRBJ1-2|.|TRBV25-1
TGTGCCAGCAGTACACAGAAAGGGTCGGGACATCTCGATGGCTACACCTTC
CASSTQKGSGHLDGYTF
>.|TRBJ1-1|.|TRBV18
TGTGCCAGCTCACCCTACGGATGGGGTCAGGGAACCACTGAAGCTTTCTTT
CASSPYGWGQGTTEAFF
>.|TRBJ2-2|.|TRBV2
TGTGCCAGCAATACCAGGGGGGAGATCGGGGAGCTGTTTTTT
CASNTRGEIGELFF
>many|TRBJ1-1|.|TRBV5-1
TGCGCCAGCAGCCCCTCAGGCAGTCTGAACACTGAAGCTTTCTTT
CASSPSGSLNTEAFF
>.|TRBJ1-4|TRBD1|TRBV5-6
TGTGCCAGCAGCTGGACAGGGGGCGCTGGAACTAATGAAAAACTGTTTTTT
CASSWTGGAGTNEKLFF
>.|TRBJ2-1|TRBD2|TRBV27
TGTGCCAGCAGGATCGGGGGGGCCTACAATGAGCAGTTCTTC
CASRIGGAYNEQFF
>.|TRBJ1-5|.|TRBV7-8
TGTGCCAGCAGCCCCGGAGAGGGCAGTCAGCCCCAGCATTTT
CASSPGEGSQPQHF
>.|TRBJ1-5|.|TRBV4-3
TGCGCCAGCAGCCAAGAGAGGGAGCTCAATCAGCCCCAGCATTTT
CASSQERELNQPQHF
>few|TRBJ2-2|.|TRBV5-3
TGTGCCAGAAGCCCCGGGCAGGGGCATGTCGGGGAGCTGTTTTTT
CARSPGQGHVGELFF
>.|TRBJ1-2|.|TRBV3-1/TRBV3-2
TGTGCCAGCAGCCAATCCCAGGCTCTCTATGGCTACACCTTC
CASSQSQALYGYTF
>.|TRBJ1-6|.|TRBV28
TGTGCCAGCAACCCACCGAGCTATAATTCACCCCTCCACTTT
CASNPPSYNSPLHF
>.|TRBJ1-3|.|TRBV5-6
TGTGCCAGCAGCTTGGTTACGGTGTGGGGAAACACCATATATTTT
CASSLVTVWGNTIYF